This TCR beta chain was identified during a study of beta chain features in type 1 diabetes. Points from the study as a whole: All four CD4+ subsets of Type 1 diabetes patients contained TCRB CDR3s that were moderately but significantly shorter. Overrepresentation of cells with high TCR expression could result from cDNA sequencing.

The whole isolated RNA underwent reverse transcription, so sequencing captured expressed TCRB transcripts. Here immunoSEQ multiplex PCR was the method, and the copy in TCRdb shows in-frame clones only, minus some. The data show around 250,000 clones, about 23% seen once. Points on this clone: Its cognate antigen is unknown.

The CDR3 runs 16 residues. The germline V and J ends were trimmed by 4 bases and 0 bases, with 14 bases remaining between them. CDR1 and CDR2 (germline): SGHRS, YFSETQ. Sequences were obtained from naive CD4+ T cells from blood. The chain combines TRBV5-1 with TRBJ1-5; D might be TRBD1 (5 bases). The clonotype comes from a woman in her 30s with type 1 diabetes. CDR3 DNA: TGCGCCAGCAGCCCGGGGGACGTATATAGCAATCAGCCCCAGCATTTT. Translation: CASSPGDVYSNQPQHF.